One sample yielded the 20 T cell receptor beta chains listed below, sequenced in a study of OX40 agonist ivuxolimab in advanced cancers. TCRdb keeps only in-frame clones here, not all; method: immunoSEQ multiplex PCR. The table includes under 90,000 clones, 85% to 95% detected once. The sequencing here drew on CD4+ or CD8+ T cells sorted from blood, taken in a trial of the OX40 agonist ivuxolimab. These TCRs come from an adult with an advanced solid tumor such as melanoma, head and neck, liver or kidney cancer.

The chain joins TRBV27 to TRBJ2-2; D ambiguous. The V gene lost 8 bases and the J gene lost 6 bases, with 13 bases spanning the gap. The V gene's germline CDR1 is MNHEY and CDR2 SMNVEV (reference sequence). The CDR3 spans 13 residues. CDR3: CASFSVGSGELFF. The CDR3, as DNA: TGTGCCAGCTTCTCCGTCGGTTCCGGGGAGCTGTTTTTT.

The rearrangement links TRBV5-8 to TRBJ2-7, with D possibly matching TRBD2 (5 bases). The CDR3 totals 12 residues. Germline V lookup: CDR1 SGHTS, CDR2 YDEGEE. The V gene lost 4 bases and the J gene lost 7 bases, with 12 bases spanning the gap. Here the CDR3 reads CASSLDLREQYF. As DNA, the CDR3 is TGTGCCAGCAGCCTGGACTTGAGGGAGCAGTACTTC.

The CDR3 loop is CASSKSSPRAGNTIYF. The CDR3 DNA follows: TGTGCCAGCAGCAAATCTTCTCCCCGGGCTGGAAACACCATATATTTT. The rearrangement joins TRBV21-1 to TRBJ1-3. TRBV21-1 constitutes a pseudogene. The CDR3 extends over 16 amino acids.

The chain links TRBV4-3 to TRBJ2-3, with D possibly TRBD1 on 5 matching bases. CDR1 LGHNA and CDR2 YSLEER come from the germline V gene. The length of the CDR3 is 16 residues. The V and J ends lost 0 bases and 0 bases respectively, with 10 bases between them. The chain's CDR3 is CASSQEDTSSTDTQYF. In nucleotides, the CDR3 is TGCGCCAGCAGCCAAGAGGACACCTCTAGCACAGATACGCAGTATTTT.

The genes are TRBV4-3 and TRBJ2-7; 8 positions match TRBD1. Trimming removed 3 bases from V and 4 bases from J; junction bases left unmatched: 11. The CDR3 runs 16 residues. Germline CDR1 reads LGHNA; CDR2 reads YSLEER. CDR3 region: CASSQAVGTGLYEQYF. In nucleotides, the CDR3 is TGCGCCAGCAGCCAGGCCGTCGGGACAGGATTATACGAGCAGTACTTC.

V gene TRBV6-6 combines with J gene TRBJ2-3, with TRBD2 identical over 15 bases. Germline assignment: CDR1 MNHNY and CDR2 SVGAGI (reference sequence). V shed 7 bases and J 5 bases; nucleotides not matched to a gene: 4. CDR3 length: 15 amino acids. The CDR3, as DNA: TGTGCCAGCACGGGACTAGCGGGGGGTGGAGATACGCAGTATTTT. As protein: CASTGLAGGGDTQYF.

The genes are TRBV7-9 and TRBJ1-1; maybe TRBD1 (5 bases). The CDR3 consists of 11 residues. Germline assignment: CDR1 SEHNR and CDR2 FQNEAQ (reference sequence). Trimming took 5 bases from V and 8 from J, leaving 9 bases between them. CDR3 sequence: CASSPTVEAFF. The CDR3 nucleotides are TGTGCCAGCAGCCCGACAGTCGAAGCTTTCTTT.

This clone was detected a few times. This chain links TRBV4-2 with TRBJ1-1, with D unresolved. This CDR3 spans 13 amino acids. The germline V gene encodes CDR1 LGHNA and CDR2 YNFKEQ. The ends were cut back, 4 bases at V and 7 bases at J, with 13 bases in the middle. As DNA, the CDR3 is TGTGCCAGCAGCCCCCGAGACGTGGGTGAAGCTTTCTTT. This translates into CASSPRDVGEAFF.

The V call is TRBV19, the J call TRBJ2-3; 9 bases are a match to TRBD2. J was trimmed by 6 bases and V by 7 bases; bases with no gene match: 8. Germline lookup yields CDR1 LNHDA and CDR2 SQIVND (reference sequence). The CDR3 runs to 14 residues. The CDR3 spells CASTMGLAGDTQYF. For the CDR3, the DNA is TGTGCCAGTACTATGGGGCTAGCGGGGGATACGCAGTATTTT.

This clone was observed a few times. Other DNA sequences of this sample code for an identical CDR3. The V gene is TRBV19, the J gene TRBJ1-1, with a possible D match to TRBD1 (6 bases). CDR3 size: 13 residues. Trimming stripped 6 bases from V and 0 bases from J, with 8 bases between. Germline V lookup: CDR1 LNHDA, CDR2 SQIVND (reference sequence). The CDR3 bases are TGTGCCAGTAGCACAGGGTTGAACACTGAAGCTTTCTTT. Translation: CASSTGLNTEAFF.

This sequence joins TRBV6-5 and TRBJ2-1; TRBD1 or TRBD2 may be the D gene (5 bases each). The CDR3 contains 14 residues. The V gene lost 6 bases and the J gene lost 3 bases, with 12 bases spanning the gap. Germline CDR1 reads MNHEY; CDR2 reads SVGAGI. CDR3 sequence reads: CASSPGTIYNEQFF. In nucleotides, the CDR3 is TGTGCCAGCAGCCCCGGGACCATCTACAATGAGCAGTTCTTC.

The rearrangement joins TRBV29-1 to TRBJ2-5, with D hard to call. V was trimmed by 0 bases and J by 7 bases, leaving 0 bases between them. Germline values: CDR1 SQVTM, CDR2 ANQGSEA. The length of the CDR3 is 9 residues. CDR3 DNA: TGCAGCGTTGAAGAGACCCAGTACTTC. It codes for CSVEETQYF.

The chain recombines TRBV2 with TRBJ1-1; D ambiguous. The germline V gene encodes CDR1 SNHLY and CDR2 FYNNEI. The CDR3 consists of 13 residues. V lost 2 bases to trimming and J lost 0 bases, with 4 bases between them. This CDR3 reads CASSESMNTEAFF. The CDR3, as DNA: TGTGCCAGCAGTGAATCTATGAACACTGAAGCTTTCTTT.

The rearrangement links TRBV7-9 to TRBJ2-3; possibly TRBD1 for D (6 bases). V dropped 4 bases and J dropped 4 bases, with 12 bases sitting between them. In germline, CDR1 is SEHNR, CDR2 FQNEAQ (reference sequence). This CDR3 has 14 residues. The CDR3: CASSSATGSDTQYF. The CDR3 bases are TGTGCCAGCAGCTCGGCAACAGGGTCAGATACGCAGTATTTT.

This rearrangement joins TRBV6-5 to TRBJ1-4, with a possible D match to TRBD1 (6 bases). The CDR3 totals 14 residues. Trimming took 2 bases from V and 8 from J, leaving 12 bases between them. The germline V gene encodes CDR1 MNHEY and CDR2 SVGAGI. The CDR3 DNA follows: TGTGCCAGCAGTTACAGGGGGGGTGGCGAAAAACTGTTTTTT. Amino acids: CASSYRGGGEKLFF.

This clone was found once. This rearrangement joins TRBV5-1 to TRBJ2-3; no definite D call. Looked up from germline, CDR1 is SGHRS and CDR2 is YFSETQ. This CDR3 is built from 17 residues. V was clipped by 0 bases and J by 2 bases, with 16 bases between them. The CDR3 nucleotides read TGCGCCAGCAGCTTGGGACCAGCTATCGATTACACAGATACGCAGTATTTT. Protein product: CASSLGPAIDYTDTQYF.

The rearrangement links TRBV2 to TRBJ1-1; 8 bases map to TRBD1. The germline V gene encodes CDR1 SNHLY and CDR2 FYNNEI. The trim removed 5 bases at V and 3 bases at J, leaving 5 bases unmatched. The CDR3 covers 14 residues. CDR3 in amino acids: CASSSPDRDTEAFF. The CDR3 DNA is TGTGCCAGCAGTTCTCCGGACAGGGACACTGAAGCTTTCTTT.

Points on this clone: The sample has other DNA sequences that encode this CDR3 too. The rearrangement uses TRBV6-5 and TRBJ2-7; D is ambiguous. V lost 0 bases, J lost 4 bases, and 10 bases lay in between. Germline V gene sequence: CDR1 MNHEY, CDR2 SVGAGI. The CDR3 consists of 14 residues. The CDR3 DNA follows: TGTGCCAGCAGTTACTCGGCAGCCTCGTACGAGCAGTACTTC. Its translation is CASSYSAASYEQYF.

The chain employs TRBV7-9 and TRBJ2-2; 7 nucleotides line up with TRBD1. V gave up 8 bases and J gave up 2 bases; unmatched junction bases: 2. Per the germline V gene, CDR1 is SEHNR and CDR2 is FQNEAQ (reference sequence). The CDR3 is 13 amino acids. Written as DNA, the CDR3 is TGTGCCAGCGGGGACAGCAACACCGGGGAGCTGTTTTTT. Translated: CASGDSNTGELFF.

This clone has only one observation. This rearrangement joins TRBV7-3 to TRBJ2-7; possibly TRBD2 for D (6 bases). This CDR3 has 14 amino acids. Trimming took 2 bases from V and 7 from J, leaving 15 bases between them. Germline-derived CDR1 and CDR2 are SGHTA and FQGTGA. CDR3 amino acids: CASSLSPGVHEQYF. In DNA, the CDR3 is TGTGCCAGCAGCTTATCCCCGGGAGTTCATGAGCAGTACTTC. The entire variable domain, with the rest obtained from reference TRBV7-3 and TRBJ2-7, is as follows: GAGVSQTPSNKVTEKGKYVELRCDPISGHTALYWYRQSLGQGPEFLIYFQGTGAADDSGLPNDRFFAVRPEGSVSTLKIQRTERGDSAVYLCASSLSPGVHEQYFGPGTRLTVT.